These 24 T cell receptor beta chains came from one sample sequenced in a study of control samples from healthy donors and cancer patients. Generated by immunoSEQ multiplex PCR, the TCRdb table keeps only in-frame clones and is missing some. The sample carries about 65,000 clones, approximately 90% recorded once. Material for sequencing was PBMCs. The receptors shown here come from a woman between 50 and 59 years old with colorectal cancer.

This rearrangement joins TRBV9 to TRBJ2-5; D is perhaps TRBD1 or TRBD2 (5 bases each). The CDR3 consists of 16 residues. The V and J ends lost 2 bases and 5 bases respectively, with 19 bases between them. Per the germline V gene, CDR1 is SGDLS and CDR2 is YYNGEE. CDR3 coding DNA: TGTGCCAGCAGCGTCTTTCGGGACGGAGTTAGTGAGACCCAGTACTTC. This translates into CASSVFRDGVSETQYF.

The chain recombines TRBV28 with TRBJ1-2; tentatively, D is TRBD1 (5 bases). Germline CDR1 reads MDHEN; CDR2 reads SYDVKM. The V end lost 7 bases, the J end lost 4 bases, and 16 bases lay between the germline ends. The CDR3 length is 14 residues. This CDR3 reads CASIIRRGAYGYTF. The DNA of the CDR3 is TGTGCCAGCATTATAAGGAGGGGCGCCTATGGCTACACCTTC.

The genes are TRBV5-1 and TRBJ2-7, with 10 bases aligning to TRBD1. The germline V gene encodes CDR1 SGHRS and CDR2 YFSETQ. The CDR3 is 14 amino acids. Losses at the gene ends were 2 bases for V and 3 bases for J; bases not matched to a gene: 2. CDR3 DNA sequence: TGCGCCAGCAGCTTCAGGACAGGGGGCTACGAGCAGTACTTC. Residues: CASSFRTGGYEQYF.

The chain combines TRBV12-3 or TRBV12-4 with TRBJ2-7; TRBD1 agrees at 7 bases. The CDR3 is made up of 13 amino acids. After removal of 6 bases from V and 1 base from J, the junction contained 3 bases not matched to a gene. The CDR3 bases are TGTGCCAGCAGGTCGGGACAGTCCTACGAGCAGTACTTC. It encodes CASRSGQSYEQYF.

This clone was seen once. This sequence joins TRBV18 and TRBJ2-3; D ambiguous. The CDR3 totals 13 residues. CDR1 KGHSH and CDR2 LQKENI come from the germline V gene. Trimming cost V 0 bases and J 4 bases, with 5 bases left between them. CDR3 sequence reads: CASSPPAADTQYF. The CDR3 DNA follows: TGTGCCAGCTCACCACCGGCCGCAGATACGCAGTATTTT.

In its sample, this clone was seen once. This rearrangement joins TRBV9 to TRBJ2-7; no firm D call. V lost 0 bases and J 2 bases, leaving 9 bases between the germline ends. The CDR3 loop spans 14 amino acids. Germline values: CDR1 SGDLS, CDR2 YYNGEE. The CDR3 DNA sequence: TGTGCCAGCAGCGTAGATGGAGCCCCCTACGAGCAGTACTTC. This codes for CASSVDGAPYEQYF.

V usage is TRBV6-2 or TRBV6-3 and J usage is TRBJ1-2; D ambiguous. V was cut by 0 bases and J by 8 bases, with 16 bases left in between. Germline lookup yields CDR1 MNHEY and CDR2 SVGEGT. The CDR3 contains 15 residues. The CDR3 DNA reads TGTGCCAGCAGTTACTCTCAGGACGGATTGTACGGCTACACCTTC. Protein product: CASSYSQDGLYGYTF.

This clone occurred once. The chain uses TRBV20-1 and TRBJ2-1; 7 nucleotides align to TRBD2. Germline values: CDR1 DFQATT, CDR2 SNEGSKA (reference sequence). V was clipped by 3 bases and J by 6 bases; unmatched bases: 11. The CDR3 has 15 residues. The CDR3 sequence: CSASSSGGARNEQFF. The CDR3 region has the DNA TGCAGTGCTAGTTCTTCGGGGGGAGCTCGCAATGAGCAGTTCTTC.

This sequence joins TRBV2 and TRBJ2-5; D not resolved. The CDR3 has 14 amino acids. Trimming removed 2 bases at V and 1 base at J, with 8 bases between. From germline, CDR1 is SNHLY and CDR2 FYNNEI. The CDR3 reads CASSEFTLQETQYF. CDR3 nucleotides: TGTGCCAGCAGTGAATTCACCCTCCAAGAGACCCAGTACTTC.

The rearrangement links TRBV9 to TRBJ1-1; D unclear. Trimming took off 0 bases at V and 4 bases at J, with 7 bases between the two ends. This CDR3 has 13 residues. Germline V gene sequence: CDR1 SGDLS, CDR2 YYNGEE. The CDR3 region has the DNA TGTGCCAGCAGCGTAGCCGAGAGCACTGAAGCTTTCTTT. It translates to CASSVAESTEAFF.

This sequence joins TRBV6-5 and TRBJ2-2; D not resolved. The CDR3 is 14 amino acids. Germline-derived CDR1 and CDR2 are MNHEY and SVGAGI. Trimming removed 2 bases from V and 1 base from J, with 5 bases in between. The CDR3 DNA is TGTGCCAGCAGTTACAGGGAGAACACCGGGGAGCTGTTTTTT. This codes for CASSYRENTGELFF.

With respect to this clone: The same CDR3 also results from other DNA sequences found in this sample. J is TRBJ1-1 and V is TRBV2; 7 bases map to TRBD1. V gave up 5 bases and J gave up 8 bases; unmatched junction bases: 20. Germline assignment: CDR1 SNHLY and CDR2 FYNNEI. The CDR3 contains 17 residues. As DNA, the CDR3 is TGTGCCAGCAGTTCTCCATCGACAGGGTGGCTTCGAACCGAAGCTTTCTTT. Its protein is CASSSPSTGWLRTEAFF.

The chain links TRBV19 to TRBJ2-3; no reliable D call. Germline-derived CDR1 and CDR2 are LNHDA and SQIVND (reference sequence). The CDR3 loop spans 12 amino acids. Trimming stripped 1 base from V and 4 bases from J, with 3 bases between. CDR3 coding DNA: TGTGCCAGTAGTATAGTTTCAGATACGCAGTATTTT. Translated, it gives CASSIVSDTQYF.

The chain joins TRBV28 to TRBJ2-5; either TRBD1 or TRBD2 may fit D (6 bases each). CDR1 MDHEN and CDR2 SYDVKM come from the germline V gene. V was cut by 5 bases and J by 5 bases, with 18 bases left in between. This CDR3 region has 15 residues. CDR3 bases: TGTGCCAGCAGTGCCTCCGGGGGCTTTCGGGAGACCCAGTACTTC. This encodes CASSASGGFRETQYF.

The chain recombines TRBV10-2 with TRBJ2-2, with D possibly TRBD1 on 6 matching bases. The germline V gene encodes CDR1 WSHSY and CDR2 SAAADI. The CDR3 has 15 amino acids. Trimming removed 6 bases from V and 4 bases from J, with 15 bases in between. The CDR3 DNA reads as TGCGCCAGCAGCGACGGGACACCCTCCACCGGGGAGCTGTTTTTT. It is translated as CASSDGTPSTGELFF.

V gene TRBV3-1 (or the pseudogene TRBV3-2) combines with J gene TRBJ1-4; possibly TRBD1 for D (5 bases). Germline-derived CDR1 and CDR2 are LGHDT and YNNKEL (reference sequence). The CDR3 runs 13 residues. V lost 5 bases and J lost 10, with 14 bases in between. Written as DNA, the CDR3 is TGTGCCAGCAGCTCTCAGGGTTCGGGAAAACTGTTTTTT. Encoded protein: CASSSQGSGKLFF.

V usage is TRBV5-6 and J usage is TRBJ2-3; D not resolved. The CDR3 runs 14 residues. The germline gives CDR1 SGHDT, CDR2 YYEEEE. The germline V and J ends were trimmed by 4 bases and 2 bases, with 11 bases remaining between them. CDR3 in amino acids: CASSQPDFTDTQYF. CDR3 nucleotide sequence: TGTGCCAGCAGCCAACCTGACTTCACAGATACGCAGTATTTT.

This chain connects TRBV19 to TRBJ2-1, with D possibly being TRBD1 (6 bases). Trimming left V 5 bases short and J 0 bases short, with 8 bases between. Germline V CDR1 and CDR2: LNHDA, SQIVND (reference sequence). CDR3 size: 14 residues. For the CDR3, the DNA is TGTGCCAGTAGTGGGACACACTCCTACAATGAGCAGTTCTTC. It yields the protein CASSGTHSYNEQFF.

The count of this clone is one. V is TRBV7-2 and J is TRBJ2-2; possibly TRBD1 or TRBD2 for D (6 bases each). The CDR3 sequence is 16 residues long. CDR1 and CDR2 from the germline V gene are SGHTA and FQGNSA. Trimming cost V 0 bases and J 0 bases, with 8 bases left between them. The CDR3 DNA reads as TGTGCCAGCAGCTTAGCGGGGGGCGCGAACACCGGGGAGCTGTTTTTT. This sequence encodes CASSLAGGANTGELFF. The variable domain in full, with the rest retrieved from reference TRBV7-2 and TRBJ2-2, is GAGVSQSPSNKVTEKGKDVELRCDPISGHTALYWYRQSLGQGLEFLIYFQGNSAPDKSGLPSDRFSAERTGGSVSTLTIQRTQQEDSAVYLCASSLAGGANTGELFFGEGSRLTVL.

The chain couples TRBV9 to TRBJ2-5, with 9 bases fitting TRBD2. This CDR3 is 16 amino acids long. Germline V gene lookup returns CDR1 SGDLS and CDR2 YYNGEE. J was trimmed by 1 base and V by 0 bases; bases with no gene match: 4. In nucleotides, the CDR3 is TGTGCCAGCAGCGTAGTTGCGGGGGGGACCCAAGAGACCCAGTACTTC. Residues: CASSVVAGGTQETQYF.

V usage is TRBV5-1 and J usage is TRBJ2-5; TRBD2 might be the D (6 bases). The V end lost 3 bases, the J end lost 5 bases, and 20 bases lay between the germline ends. The CDR3 has 16 residues. Germline values: CDR1 SGHRS, CDR2 YFSETQ. CDR3 sequence: CASSSRDSEVGETQYF. The DNA for the CDR3 is TGCGCCAGCAGCTCCCGGGACTCTGAAGTGGGGGAGACCCAGTACTTC.

Turning to this clone: One end of the junction does not line up with germline, which may come from a read error. Here the CDR3 reads CASGLTDYEQYF. CDR3 DNA sequence: TGTGCCAGCGGCTTAACCGATTACGAGCAGTACTTC. This chain joins TRBV7-9 and TRBJ2-7; D is unresolved. Germline assignment: CDR1 SEHNR and CDR2 FQNEAQ (reference sequence). The CDR3 is 12 residues long.

This clone was picked up one time. The chain is built from TRBV13 and TRBJ2-3; TRBD2 aligns across 7 bases. The V segment lost 4 bases and the J segment 9 bases; nucleotides outside the gene matches: 16. Germline lookup yields CDR1 PRHDT and CDR2 FYEKMQ (reference sequence). The CDR3 spans 16 residues. CDR3 nucleotides: TGTGCCAGCAGCTCTGCGGGGAGGGACTCCACCGGGACGCAGTATTTT. Protein product: CASSSAGRDSTGTQYF.

V and J are TRBV15 and TRBJ1-1; D is undetermined. Trimming took 1 base from V and 0 from J, leaving 9 bases between them. This CDR3 has 15 residues. Germline V gives CDR1 LNHNV, CDR2 YYDKDF (reference sequence). The CDR3 DNA reads as TGTGCCACCAGCAGAGCGAGAGGGCTGAACACTGAAGCTTTCTTT. Amino acid sequence: CATSRARGLNTEAFF.